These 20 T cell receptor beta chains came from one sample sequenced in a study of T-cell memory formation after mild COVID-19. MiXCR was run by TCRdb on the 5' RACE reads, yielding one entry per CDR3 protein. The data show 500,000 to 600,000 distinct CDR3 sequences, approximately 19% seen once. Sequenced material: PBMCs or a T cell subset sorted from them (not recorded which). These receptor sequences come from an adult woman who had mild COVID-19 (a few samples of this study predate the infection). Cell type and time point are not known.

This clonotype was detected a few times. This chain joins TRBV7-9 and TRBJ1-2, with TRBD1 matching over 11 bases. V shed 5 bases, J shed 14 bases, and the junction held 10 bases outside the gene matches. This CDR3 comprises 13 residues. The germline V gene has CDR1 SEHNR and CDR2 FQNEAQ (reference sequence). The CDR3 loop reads CASSPGQGGNPTF. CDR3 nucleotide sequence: TGTGCCAGCAGCCCGGGACAGGGGGGAAATCCAACCTTC.

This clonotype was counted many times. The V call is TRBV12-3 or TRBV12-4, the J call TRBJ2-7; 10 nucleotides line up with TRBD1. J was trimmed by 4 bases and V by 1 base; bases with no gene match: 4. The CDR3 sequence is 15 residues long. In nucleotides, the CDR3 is TGTGCCAGCAGTTTAGGGGGACAGGGGAATTACGAGCAGTACTTC. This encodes CASSLGGQGNYEQYF.

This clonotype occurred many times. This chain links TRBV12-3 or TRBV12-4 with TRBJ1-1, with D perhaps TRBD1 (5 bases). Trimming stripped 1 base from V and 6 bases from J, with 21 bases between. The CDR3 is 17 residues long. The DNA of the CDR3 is TGTGCCAGCAGTTTAGGCTCTTCAGCCAGGCAGGGCTCTGAAGCTTTCTTT. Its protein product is CASSLGSSARQGSEAFF.

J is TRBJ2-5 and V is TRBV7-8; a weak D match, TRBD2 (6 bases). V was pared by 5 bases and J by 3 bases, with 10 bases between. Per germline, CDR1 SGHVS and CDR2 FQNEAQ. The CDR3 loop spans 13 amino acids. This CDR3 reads CASSPRGKETQYF. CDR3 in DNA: TGTGCCAGCAGCCCACGGGGGAAAGAGACCCAGTACTTC.

CDR3 coding DNA: TGTGCCAGCAGCAAAGGCGGGAGGCGGTTCGGCACTGAAGCTTTCTTT. Translation gives CASSKGGRRFGTEAFF. This chain uses TRBV7-8 with TRBJ1-1; D is unresolved. V shed 5 bases and J shed 4 bases, with 20 bases lying between them. This CDR3 contains 16 residues. From germline, CDR1 is SGHVS and CDR2 FQNEAQ.

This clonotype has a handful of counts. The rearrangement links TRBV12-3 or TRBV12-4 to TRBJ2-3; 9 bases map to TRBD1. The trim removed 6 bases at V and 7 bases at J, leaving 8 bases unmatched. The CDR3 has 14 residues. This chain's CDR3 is CASRSGTGPHTQYF. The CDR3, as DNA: TGTGCCAGCAGGTCCGGGACAGGGCCACATACGCAGTATTTT.

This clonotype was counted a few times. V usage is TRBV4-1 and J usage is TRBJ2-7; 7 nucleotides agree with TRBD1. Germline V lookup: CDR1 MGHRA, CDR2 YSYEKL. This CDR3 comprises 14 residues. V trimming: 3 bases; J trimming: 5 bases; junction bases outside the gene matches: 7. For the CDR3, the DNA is TGCGCCAGCAGCCATAGACAGGGCCGCCACGAGCAGTACTTC. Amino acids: CASSHRQGRHEQYF.

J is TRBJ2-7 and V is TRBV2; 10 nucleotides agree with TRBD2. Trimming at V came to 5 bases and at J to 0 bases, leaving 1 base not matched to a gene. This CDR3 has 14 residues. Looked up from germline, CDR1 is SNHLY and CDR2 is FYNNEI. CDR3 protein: CASSSGGASYEQYF. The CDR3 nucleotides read TGTGCCAGCAGTAGCGGGGGGGCCTCCTACGAGCAGTACTTC.

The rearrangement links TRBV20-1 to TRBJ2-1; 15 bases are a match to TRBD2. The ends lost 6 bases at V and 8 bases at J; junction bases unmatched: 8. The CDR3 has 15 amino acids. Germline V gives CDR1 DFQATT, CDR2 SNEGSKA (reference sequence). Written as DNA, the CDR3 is TGCAGTGCCTGGACTAGCGGGAGGGCCTTCGATGAGCAGTTCTTC. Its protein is CSAWTSGRAFDEQFF.

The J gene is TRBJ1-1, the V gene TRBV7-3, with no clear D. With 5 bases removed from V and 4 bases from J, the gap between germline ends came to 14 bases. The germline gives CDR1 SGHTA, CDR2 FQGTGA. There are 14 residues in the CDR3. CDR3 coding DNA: TGTGCCAGCAGCCCGCGAAGGCGGGGCACTGAAGCTTTCTTT. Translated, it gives CASSPRRRGTEAFF.

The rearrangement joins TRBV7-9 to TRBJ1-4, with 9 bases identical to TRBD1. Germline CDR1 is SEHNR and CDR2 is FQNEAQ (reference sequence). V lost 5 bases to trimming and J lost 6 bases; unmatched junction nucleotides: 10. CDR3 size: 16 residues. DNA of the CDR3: TGTGCCAGCAGCCCATTTATGGGACAGGGTGATGAAAAACTGTTTTTT. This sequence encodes CASSPFMGQGDEKLFF.

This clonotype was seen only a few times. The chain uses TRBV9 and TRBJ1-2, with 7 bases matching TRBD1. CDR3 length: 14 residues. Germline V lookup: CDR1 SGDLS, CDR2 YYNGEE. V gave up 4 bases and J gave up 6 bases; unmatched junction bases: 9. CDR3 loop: CASSPAGQRNGYTF. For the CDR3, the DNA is TGTGCCAGCAGCCCCGCGGGACAGCGGAATGGCTACACCTTC.

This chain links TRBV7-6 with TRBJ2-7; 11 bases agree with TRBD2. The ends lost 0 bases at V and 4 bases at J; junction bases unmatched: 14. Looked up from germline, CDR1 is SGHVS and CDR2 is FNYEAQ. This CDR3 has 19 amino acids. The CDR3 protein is CASSLAFSTSGSFQYEQYF. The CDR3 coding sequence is TGTGCCAGCAGCTTAGCCTTCTCTACTAGCGGGAGTTTTCAATACGAGCAGTACTTC.

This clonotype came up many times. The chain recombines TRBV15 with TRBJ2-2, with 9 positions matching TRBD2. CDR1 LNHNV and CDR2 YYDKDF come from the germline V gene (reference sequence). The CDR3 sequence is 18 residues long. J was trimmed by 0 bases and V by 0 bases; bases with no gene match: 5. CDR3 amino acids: CATSRDQAGGPNTGELFF. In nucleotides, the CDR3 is TGTGCCACCAGCAGAGATCAAGCGGGGGGCCCGAACACCGGGGAGCTGTTTTTT.

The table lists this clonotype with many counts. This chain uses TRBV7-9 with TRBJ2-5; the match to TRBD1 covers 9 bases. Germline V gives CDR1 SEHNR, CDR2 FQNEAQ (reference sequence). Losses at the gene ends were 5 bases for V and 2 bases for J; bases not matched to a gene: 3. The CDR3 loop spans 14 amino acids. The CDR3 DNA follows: TGTGCCAGCAGCAGAGGACAGGGGCAAGAGACCCAGTACTTC. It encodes CASSRGQGQETQYF.

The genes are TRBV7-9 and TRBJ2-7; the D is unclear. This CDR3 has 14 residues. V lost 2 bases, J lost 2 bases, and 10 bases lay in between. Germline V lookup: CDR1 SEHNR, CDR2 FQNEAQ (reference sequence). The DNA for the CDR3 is TGTGCCAGCAGCTTACCTACAGCCCCCTACGAGCAGTACTTC. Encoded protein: CASSLPTAPYEQYF.

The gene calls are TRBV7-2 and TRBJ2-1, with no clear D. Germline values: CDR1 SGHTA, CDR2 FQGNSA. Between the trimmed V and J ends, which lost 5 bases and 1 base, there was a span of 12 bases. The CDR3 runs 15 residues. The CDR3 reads CASSQIESSYNEQFF. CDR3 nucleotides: TGTGCCAGCAGCCAAATCGAGTCTTCCTACAATGAGCAGTTCTTC. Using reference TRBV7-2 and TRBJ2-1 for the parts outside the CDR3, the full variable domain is GAGVSQSPSNKVTEKGKDVELRCDPISGHTALYWYRQSLGQGLEFLIYFQGNSAPDKSGLPSDRFSAERTGGSVSTLTIQRTQQEDSAVYLCASSQIESSYNEQFFGPGTRLTVL.

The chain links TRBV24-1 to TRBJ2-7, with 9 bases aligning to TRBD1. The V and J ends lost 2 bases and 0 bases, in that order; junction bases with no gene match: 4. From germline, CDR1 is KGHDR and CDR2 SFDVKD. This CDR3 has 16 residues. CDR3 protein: CATSDSPGQGSYEQYF. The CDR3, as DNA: TGTGCCACCAGTGATTCACCGGGACAGGGCTCCTACGAGCAGTACTTC.

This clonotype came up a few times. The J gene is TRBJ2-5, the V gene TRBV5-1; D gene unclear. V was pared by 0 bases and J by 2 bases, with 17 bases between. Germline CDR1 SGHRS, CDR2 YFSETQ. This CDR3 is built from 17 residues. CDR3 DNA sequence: TGCGCCAGCAGCTTGGCAAGGATAACAGAATATCAAGAGACCCAGTACTTC. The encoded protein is CASSLARITEYQETQYF.

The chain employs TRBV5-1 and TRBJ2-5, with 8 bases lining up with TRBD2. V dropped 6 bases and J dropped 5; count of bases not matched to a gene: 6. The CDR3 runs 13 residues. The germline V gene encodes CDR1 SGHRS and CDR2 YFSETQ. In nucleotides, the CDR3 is TGCGCCAGCATTCCTAGCGGGTCGGAGACCCAGTACTTC. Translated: CASIPSGSETQYF. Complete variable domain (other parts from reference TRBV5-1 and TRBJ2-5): KAGVTQTPRYLIKTRGQQVTLSCSPISGHRSVSWYQQTPGQGLQFLFEYFSETQRNKGNFPGRFSGRQFSNSRSEMNVSTLELGDSALYLCASIPSGSETQYFGPGTRLLVL.